The 29 T cell receptor beta chains in this list originate from one sample, sequenced in a study of identical twins (dated by TCRdb to between 2015 and 2016). The method behind the library was 5' RACE. Sequencing relied on an Illumina HiSeq 2000. Starting from the raw public reads, TCRdb applied fastp trimming at Q25, assembled clones with MiXCR and retained in-frame beta chains. One record per CDR3 amino acid sequence lists the most common genes and DNA. The sample table shows 700,000 or so distinct CDR3 sequences, and 21% are seen once. The ten biggest clones cover around 4.4% of the sample. This sample also belongs to another study, concerning T cells expressing NK-cell markers.

Input material: PBMCs. Receptors were obtained from a woman aged 18-29 years in good health.

This rearrangement joins TRBV27 to TRBJ2-5; 8 bases are a match to TRBD1. Germline CDR1 is MNHEY and CDR2 is SMNVEV (reference sequence). V shed 5 bases and J 6 bases; nucleotides not matched to a gene: 11. CDR3 length: 15 residues. The CDR3 is CASSGRTGLSQTQYF. CDR3 in DNA: TGTGCCAGCAGTGGCCGGACAGGGCTATCTCAGACCCAGTACTTC.

The chain links TRBV20-1 to TRBJ2-1, with a possible D match to TRBD2 (7 bases). Trimming left V 4 bases short and J 5 bases short, with 21 bases between. Germline CDR1 reads DFQATT; CDR2 reads SNEGSKA (reference sequence). CDR3 length: 16 amino acids. The CDR3 DNA sequence: TGCAGTGCTATGATGACTGTCCGGGGGGCCGACAATGAGCAGTTCTTC. Amino acid sequence: CSAMMTVRGADNEQFF.

The V and J genes are TRBV5-1 and TRBJ2-5; D gene unclear. The CDR3 runs 15 residues. V was pared by 0 bases and J by 3 bases, with 12 bases between. CDR1 is SGHRS and CDR2 is YFSETQ in the germline V gene. Here the CDR3 DNA reads TGCGCCAGCAGCTTGGCCGCAAGCAGAGAAGAGACCCAGTACTTC. Translated: CASSLAASREETQYF.

This clonotype was recorded at least ten times. The chain is built from TRBV5-1 and TRBJ1-6; 9 nucleotides align to TRBD1. CDR1 is SGHRS, CDR2 YFSETQ, per germline. The CDR3 sequence is 15 residues long. Germline trimming cut 0 bases from V and 10 bases from J; bases unmatched to any gene: 5. This CDR3 reads CASSLAGQGRSPLHF. DNA of the CDR3: TGCGCCAGCAGCTTGGCGGGACAGGGAAGATCACCCCTCCACTTT.

This clonotype occurred a few times. This chain joins TRBV12-3 or TRBV12-4 and TRBJ2-7, with TRBD1 identical over 8 bases. The trim removed 6 bases at V and 5 bases at J, leaving 12 bases unmatched. The CDR3 is 15 residues long. The CDR3 sequence is CASRGLTGDRNEQYF. CDR3 nucleotide sequence: TGTGCCAGCAGAGGGTTGACAGGGGACAGGAACGAGCAGTACTTC.

J is TRBJ2-1 and V is TRBV7-9; TRBD2 aligns across 12 bases. The CDR3 runs to 17 residues. The germline V gene has CDR1 SEHNR and CDR2 FQNEAQ (reference sequence). V was pared by 1 base and J by 6 bases, with 7 bases of the junction left unmatched. The CDR3 nucleotides are TGTGCCAGCAGCTTAGGGGGAGGACTAGCGGGGCCCAATGAGCAGTTCTTC. Protein sequence: CASSLGGGLAGPNEQFF.

The chain uses TRBV7-9 and TRBJ2-1; D gene uncertain. V lost 7 bases and J lost 7, with 14 bases in between. This CDR3 is 13 amino acids long. CDR1 is SEHNR, CDR2 FQNEAQ, per germline (reference sequence). CDR3 region: CASNPPSWNEQFF. The CDR3 DNA is TGTGCCAGCAACCCCCCCTCGTGGAATGAGCAGTTCTTC.

J is TRBJ1-6 and V is TRBV14; D ambiguous. Trimming cost V 0 bases and J 7 bases, with 7 bases left between them. The CDR3 covers 14 residues. Germline assignment: CDR1 SGHDN and CDR2 FVKESK. This CDR3 is CASSQDWPNSPLHF. The CDR3 DNA reads TGTGCCAGCAGCCAAGATTGGCCGAATTCACCCCTCCACTTT.

The chain recombines TRBV6-5 with TRBJ2-3; TRBD2 agrees at 7 bases. The germline V gene encodes CDR1 MNHEY and CDR2 SVGAGI. The CDR3 has 17 residues. J gave up 4 bases and V 0 bases, and 10 bases lay outside the gene matches. CDR3 amino acids: CASSYSQLGRGSDTQYF. The CDR3 coding sequence is TGTGCCAGCAGTTACTCACAGCTGGGGAGGGGTTCAGATACGCAGTATTTT.

The CDR3 here is CSARDHQGPYEQYF. In DNA form, the CDR3 reads TGCAGTGCTAGAGATCACCAGGGCCCCTACGAGCAGTACTTC. The V gene is TRBV20-1, the J gene TRBJ2-7, with a tentative D call TRBD1 (5 bases). The CDR3 loop spans 14 amino acids. The germline V and J ends were trimmed by 0 bases and 2 bases, with 11 bases remaining between them. Germline assignment: CDR1 DFQATT and CDR2 SNEGSKA (reference sequence).

The rearrangement links TRBV11-3 to TRBJ2-7; D call uncertain. V lost 5 bases to trimming and J lost 5 bases, with 10 bases between them. The germline V gene has CDR1 SGHNT and CDR2 YENEEA. This CDR3 contains 12 residues. The CDR3 bases are TGTGCCAGCAGCCCCGGACGGGACGAGCAGTACTTC. Amino acid sequence: CASSPGRDEQYF.

In this sample, this clonotype turned up a few times. This rearrangement joins TRBV20-1 to TRBJ1-2; a possible D gene is TRBD1 (6 bases). V lost 5 bases and J 1 base, leaving 11 bases between the germline ends. This CDR3 comprises 13 residues. Looked up from germline, CDR1 is DFQATT and CDR2 is SNEGSKA (reference sequence). This CDR3 reads CSADNRDNYGYTF. For the CDR3, the DNA is TGCAGTGCTGATAACAGGGATAACTATGGCTACACCTTC.

This clonotype has a handful of counts. The CDR3 bases are TGTGCCAGCAGTCGAGCCAGGGACGGATACAATGAGCAGTTCTTC. This encodes CASSRARDGYNEQFF. This chain links TRBV7-2 with TRBJ2-1; D possibly uses TRBD1 or TRBD2 (5 bases each). The CDR3 extends over 15 amino acids. In germline, CDR1 is SGHTA, CDR2 FQGNSA. Between the trimmed V and J ends, which lost 6 bases and 4 bases, there was a span of 16 bases.

The J gene is TRBJ2-7, the V gene TRBV5-1; TRBD2 matches 14 bases. CDR1 and CDR2 (germline): SGHRS, YFSETQ. The junction had 9 bases not matched to a gene; V was cut back by 4 bases and J by 3 bases. There are 17 residues in the CDR3. CDR3: CASSLTGTSGGGYEQYF. The DNA for the CDR3 is TGCGCCAGCAGCCTCACCGGGACTAGCGGGGGTGGCTACGAGCAGTACTTC.

This chain connects TRBV18 to TRBJ1-1; D not resolved. V shed 3 bases and J shed 3 bases, with 8 bases lying between them. Germline loops: CDR1 KGHSH, CDR2 LQKENI. There are 13 residues in the CDR3. The CDR3 is CASSPIVDTEAFF. CDR3 bases: TGTGCCAGCTCACCCATAGTCGACACTGAAGCTTTCTTT.

This clonotype was seen only a few times. V gene TRBV24-1 combines with J gene TRBJ2-2; no clear D. Germline CDR1 reads KGHDR; CDR2 reads SFDVKD. The CDR3 length is 12 residues. V lost 4 bases and J 6 bases, leaving 5 bases between the germline ends. The CDR3 here is CATSEEAGELFF. DNA for the CDR3: TGTGCCACCAGTGAGGAAGCCGGGGAGCTGTTTTTT.

The CDR3 DNA reads TGCAGTGCTAGTCTCGGAGTCCCCCCCGAGCAGTACTTC. Translating gives CSASLGVPPEQYF. The rearrangement joins TRBV20-1 to TRBJ2-7; no clear D. Germline V gene lookup returns CDR1 DFQATT and CDR2 SNEGSKA (reference sequence). Between the trimmed V and J ends, which lost 3 bases and 6 bases, there was a span of 15 bases. The CDR3 spans 13 residues.

This clonotype was counted only a few times. The V gene is TRBV15, the J gene TRBJ2-7; D uncertain. The V end was cut by 0 bases, the J end by 5 bases, with 5 bases between. The CDR3 is 12 residues long. CDR1 and CDR2 from the germline V gene are LNHNV and YYDKDF (reference sequence). The CDR3 DNA reads as TGTGCCACCAGCAGAGATCACAACGAGCAGTACTTC. Its translation: CATSRDHNEQYF.

Only a few counts were recorded for this clonotype. This chain joins TRBV12-3 or TRBV12-4 and TRBJ1-1; 7 bases are a match to TRBD1. V was pared by 5 bases and J by 11 bases, with 5 bases of the junction left unmatched. This CDR3 comprises 11 residues. The CDR3 DNA reads TGTGCCAGCAGTGACAGGGTGAAGGCTTTCTTT. It codes for CASSDRVKAFF.

In its sample, this clonotype was seen a few times. This chain joins TRBV12-3 or TRBV12-4 and TRBJ2-7; possibly TRBD1 or TRBD2 for D (6 bases each). There are 13 residues in the CDR3. V gave up 7 bases and J gave up 2 bases, with 12 bases separating them. CDR3 region: CASTGADPYEQYF. CDR3 DNA sequence: TGTGCCAGCACGGGGGCCGACCCCTACGAGCAGTACTTC.

The chain combines TRBV7-2 with TRBJ2-2; D not certain. Trimming took 0 bases from V and 3 from J, leaving 11 bases between them. This CDR3 has 16 residues. In germline, CDR1 is SGHTA, CDR2 FQGNSA. Written as DNA, the CDR3 is TGTGCCAGCAGCTTAGCGGGCAGAATAGACACCGGGGAGCTGTTTTTT. Translated: CASSLAGRIDTGELFF.

This clonotype appeared a few times. The chain links TRBV20-1 to TRBJ1-3; D is unresolved. Germline-derived CDR1 and CDR2 are DFQATT and SNEGSKA (reference sequence). This CDR3 has 11 residues. Trimming took off 2 bases at V and 4 bases at J, with 3 bases between the two ends. The CDR3 is CSARWGNTIYF. CDR3 DNA: TGCAGTGCTAGATGGGGAAACACCATATATTTT.

This clonotype was detected a few times. The chain couples TRBV20-1 to TRBJ1-5; D is perhaps TRBD1 (6 bases). Germline CDR1 is DFQATT and CDR2 is SNEGSKA (reference sequence). There are 14 residues in the CDR3. V shed 3 bases and J shed 5 bases, with 14 bases lying between them. The DNA of the CDR3 is TGCAGTGCTAGCCCCTCCACAGGGCATCAGCCCCAGCATTTT. The encoded protein is CSASPSTGHQPQHF.

This clonotype appeared many times. The chain joins TRBV10-1 to TRBJ2-7; unclear D gene. The CDR3 is 14 residues long. CDR1 and CDR2 from the germline V gene are WNHNN and SYGVQD (reference sequence). V gave up 0 bases and J gave up 1 base, with 7 bases separating them. Here the CDR3 DNA reads TGCGCCAGCAGTGAGTCAACCCCATCCTACGAGCAGTACTTC. Protein product: CASSESTPSYEQYF.

The chain recombines TRBV20-1 with TRBJ2-7, with 13 bases lining up with TRBD2. Trimming removed 7 bases from V and 6 bases from J; junction bases left unmatched: 3. CDR1 is DFQATT and CDR2 is SNEGSKA in the germline V gene (reference sequence). The CDR3 extends over 12 amino acids. The CDR3 is CSGGTSGVEQYF. CDR3 in DNA: TGCAGTGGAGGGACTAGCGGGGTCGAGCAGTACTTC.

The rearrangement links TRBV12-3 or TRBV12-4 to TRBJ1-1; weak D call: TRBD1 (6 bases). V gave up 6 bases and J gave up 0 bases, with 14 bases separating them. There are 15 residues in the CDR3. The DNA of the CDR3 is TGTGCCAGCAGGGCCCTGACAGGCATGAACACTGAAGCTTTCTTT. This encodes CASRALTGMNTEAFF.

This clonotype was recorded a few times. The chain has TRBV9 and TRBJ1-2, with D possibly being TRBD1 (6 bases). Trimming cost V 3 bases and J 4 bases, with 13 bases left between them. This CDR3 has 14 residues. Germline loops: CDR1 SGDLS, CDR2 YYNGEE. The CDR3 is CASSAQQGGYGYTF. CDR3 in DNA: TGTGCCAGCAGCGCCCAACAGGGAGGCTATGGCTACACCTTC.

J is TRBJ2-2 and V is TRBV7-7, with D unclear. With 5 bases removed from V and 5 bases from J, the gap between germline ends came to 9 bases. This CDR3 has 13 residues. CDR1 SSHAT and CDR2 FNYEAQ come from the germline V gene (reference sequence). The CDR3 DNA is TGTGCCAGCAGCAGTACACCGACCGGGGAGCTGTTTTTT. Encoded protein: CASSSTPTGELFF.

This clonotype has ten or more counts. The chain couples TRBV20-1 to TRBJ2-3; D gene uncertain. The CDR3 runs 12 residues. Germline lookup yields CDR1 DFQATT and CDR2 SNEGSKA (reference sequence). V was cut by 1 base and J by 6 bases, with 8 bases left in between. CDR3 coding DNA: TGCAGTGCTAGAGGCCCCTGGGATACGCAGTATTTT. It encodes CSARGPWDTQYF.